This T cell receptor (beta chain) was recovered during a study of response to subunit inactivated influenza vaccine. Points from the study as a whole: New T cells are recruited in small numbers by each seasonal influenza vaccination, according to the authors' suggestion.

MiXCR was run by TCRdb on the RT-PCR reads, yielding one entry per CDR3 protein. The profile covers almost 250,000 distinct CDR3 sequences, with more than 10% appearing a single time and about 8% taken by the ten largest. The CDR3 extends over 14 amino acids. V was cut by 0 bases and J by 7 bases, with 10 bases left in between. Germline CDR1 SGHRS, CDR2 YFSETQ. In the case of this clonotype: What it binds is unknown.

Sequenced here: non-naive T cells sorted from PBMCs, sampled 14 days before vaccination. The J gene is TRBJ1-4, the V gene TRBV5-1; no reliable D call. The clonotype was recovered from a man between 45 and 60 years old who received an inactivated influenza vaccine. CDR3 bases: TGCGCCAGCAGCTTGGATAACCCGCGTGAAAAACTGTTTTTT. It encodes CASSLDNPREKLFF.